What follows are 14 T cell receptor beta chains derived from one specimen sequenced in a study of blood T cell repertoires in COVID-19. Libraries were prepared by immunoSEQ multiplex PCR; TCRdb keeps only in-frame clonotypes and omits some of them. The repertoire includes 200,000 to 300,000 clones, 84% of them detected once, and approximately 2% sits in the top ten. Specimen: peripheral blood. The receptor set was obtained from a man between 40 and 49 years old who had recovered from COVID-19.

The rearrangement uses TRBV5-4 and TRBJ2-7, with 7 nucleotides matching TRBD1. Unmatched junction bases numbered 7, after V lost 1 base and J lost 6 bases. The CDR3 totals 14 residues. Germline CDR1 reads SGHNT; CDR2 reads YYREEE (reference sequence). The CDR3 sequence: CASSLSGTASEQYF. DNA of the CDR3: TGTGCCAGCAGCTTGAGTGGGACAGCAAGCGAGCAGTACTTC.

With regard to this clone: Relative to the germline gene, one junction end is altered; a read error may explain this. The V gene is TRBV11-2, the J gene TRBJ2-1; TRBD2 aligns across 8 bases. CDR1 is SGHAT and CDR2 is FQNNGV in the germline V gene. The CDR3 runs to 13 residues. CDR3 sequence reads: CASSLDQLADRVF. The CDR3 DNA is TGTGCCAGCAGCTTAGACCAACTAGCGGACCGAGTCTTC.

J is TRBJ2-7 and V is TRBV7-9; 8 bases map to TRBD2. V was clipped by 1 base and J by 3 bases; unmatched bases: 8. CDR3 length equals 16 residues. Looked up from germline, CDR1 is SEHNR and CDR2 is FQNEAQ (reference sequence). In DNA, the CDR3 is TGTGCCAGCAGCTTAGTTCGGGCTAGCGGGCGCTACGAGCAGTACTTC. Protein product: CASSLVRASGRYEQYF.

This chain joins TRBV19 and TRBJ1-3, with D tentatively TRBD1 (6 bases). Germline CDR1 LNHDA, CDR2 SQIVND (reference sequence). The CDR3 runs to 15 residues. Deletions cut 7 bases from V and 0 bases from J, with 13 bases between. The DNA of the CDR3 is TGTGCCAGTAAGCCCCAGGGGTTCTCTGGAAACACCATATATTTT. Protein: CASKPQGFSGNTIYF.

The CDR3 DNA reads as TGTGCCAGCAGTGAAGCTGATTTTCCCCTTTCGGACACTGAAGCTTTCTTT. Protein: CASSEADFPLSDTEAFF. The chain links TRBV6-1 to TRBJ1-1, with D unclear. The CDR3 is 17 residues long. Germline CDR1 is MNHNS and CDR2 is SASEGT. Trimming pared 0 bases from V and 3 bases from J, leaving 17 bases between.

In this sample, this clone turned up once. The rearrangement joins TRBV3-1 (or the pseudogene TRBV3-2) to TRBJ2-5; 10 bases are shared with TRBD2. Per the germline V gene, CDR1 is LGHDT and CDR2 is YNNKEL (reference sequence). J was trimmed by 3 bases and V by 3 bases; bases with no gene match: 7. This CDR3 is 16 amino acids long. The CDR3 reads CASSHPRLAGEETQYF. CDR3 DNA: TGTGCCAGCAGCCACCCGCGACTAGCGGGCGAAGAGACCCAGTACTTC.

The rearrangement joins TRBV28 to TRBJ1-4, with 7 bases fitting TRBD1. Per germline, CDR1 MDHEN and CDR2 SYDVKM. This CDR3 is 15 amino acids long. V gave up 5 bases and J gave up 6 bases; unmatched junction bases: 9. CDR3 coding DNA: TGTGCCAGCAGTCCCCGGGACAGACTGGATGAAAAACTGTTTTTT. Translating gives CASSPRDRLDEKLFF.

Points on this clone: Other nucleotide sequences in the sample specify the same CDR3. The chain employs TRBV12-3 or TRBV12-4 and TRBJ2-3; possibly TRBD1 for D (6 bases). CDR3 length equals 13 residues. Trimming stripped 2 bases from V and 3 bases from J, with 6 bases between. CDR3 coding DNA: TGTGCCAGCAGTTTAAGGGGGACAGATACGCAGTATTTT. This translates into CASSLRGTDTQYF.

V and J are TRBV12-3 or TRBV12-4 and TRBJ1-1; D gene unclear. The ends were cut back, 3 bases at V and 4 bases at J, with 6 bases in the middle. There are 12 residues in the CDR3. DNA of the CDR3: TGTGCCAGCAGTTTTGGCCGCACTGAAGCTTTCTTT. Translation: CASSFGRTEAFF.

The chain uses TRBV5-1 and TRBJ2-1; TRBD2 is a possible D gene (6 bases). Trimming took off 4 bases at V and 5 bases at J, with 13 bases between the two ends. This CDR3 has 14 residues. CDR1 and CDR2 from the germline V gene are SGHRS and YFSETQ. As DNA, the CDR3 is TGCGCCAGCAGCGGGGACTTCTTTAACAATGAGCAGTTCTTC. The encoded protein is CASSGDFFNNEQFF. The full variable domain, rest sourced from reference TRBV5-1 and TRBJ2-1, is KAGVTQTPRYLIKTRGQQVTLSCSPISGHRSVSWYQQTPGQGLQFLFEYFSETQRNKGNFPGRFSGRQFSNSRSEMNVSTLELGDSALYLCASSGDFFNNEQFFGPGTRLTVL.

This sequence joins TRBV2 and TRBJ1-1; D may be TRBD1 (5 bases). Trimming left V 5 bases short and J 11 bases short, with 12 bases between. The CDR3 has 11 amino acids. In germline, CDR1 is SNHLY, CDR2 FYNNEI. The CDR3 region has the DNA TGTGCCAGCAGTCCTGACAGCCCGGCTTTCTTT. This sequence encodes CASSPDSPAFF.

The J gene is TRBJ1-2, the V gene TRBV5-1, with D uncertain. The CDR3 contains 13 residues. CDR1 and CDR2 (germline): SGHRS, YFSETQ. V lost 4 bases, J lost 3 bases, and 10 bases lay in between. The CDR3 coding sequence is TGCGCCAGCAGCATGGACGGGGACTATGGCTACACCTTC. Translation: CASSMDGDYGYTF.

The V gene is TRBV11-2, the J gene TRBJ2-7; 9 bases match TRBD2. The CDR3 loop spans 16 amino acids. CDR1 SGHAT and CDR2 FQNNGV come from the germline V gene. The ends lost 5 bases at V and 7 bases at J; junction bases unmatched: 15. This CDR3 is CASSTTRREGPWEQYF. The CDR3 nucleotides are TGTGCCAGCAGCACTACTAGGCGGGAGGGCCCTTGGGAGCAGTACTTC. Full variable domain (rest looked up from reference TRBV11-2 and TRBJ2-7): EAGVAQSPRYKIIEKRQSVAFWCNPISGHATLYWYQQILGQGPKLLIQFQNNGVVDDSQLPKDRFSAERLKGVDSTLKIQPAKLEDSAVYLCASSTTRREGPWEQYFGPGTRLTVT.

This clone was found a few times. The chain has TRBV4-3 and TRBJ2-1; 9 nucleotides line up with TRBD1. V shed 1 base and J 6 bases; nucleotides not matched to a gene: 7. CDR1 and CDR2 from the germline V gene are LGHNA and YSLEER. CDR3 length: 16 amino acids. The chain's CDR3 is CASSQGAGTGSNEQFF. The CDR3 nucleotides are TGCGCCAGCAGCCAAGGGGCCGGGACAGGGTCCAATGAGCAGTTCTTC.